This TCR beta chain was captured in a study of blood T cell repertoires in COVID-19. In the study overall: Specimens from acute and convalescent COVID-19 originated in the United States, Italy and Spain.

In its sample, this clone was seen once. Profiled with immunoSEQ multiplex PCR; TCRdb holds only in-frame clones, not every one. Of 25,000 to 30,000 clones in the sample, about 87% are singletons; the top ten hold around 2.7%. Trimming took off 3 bases at V and 8 bases at J, with 16 bases between the two ends. The CDR3 is made up of 14 amino acids. Germline values: CDR1 SNHLY, CDR2 FYNNEI. This clonotype was sampled from a human donor in a cohort sampled during active COVID-19. The J gene is TRBJ1-2, the V gene TRBV2; no reliable D call. Sequenced sample: peripheral blood. The CDR3, as DNA: TGTGCCAGCAGTGAGCTCAGAGGGAGGTCGGGCTACACCTTC. This encodes CASSELRGRSGYTF.